This T cell receptor (beta chain) was documented in a study of blood T cell repertoires in COVID-19. The junction had 9 bases not matched to a gene; V was cut back by 4 bases and J by 2 bases. Germline-derived CDR1 and CDR2 are SGHNT and YYREEE (reference sequence). The CDR3 has 16 residues. Participants came from around 25 US areas, aged about 18 to 89 years. Membership in each cohort depended on participant-reported clinical history. People in the exposed group encountered a COVID-19 case within 2 weeks before entering the study. The authors' processing: The assay estimated nucleated cells by amplifying reference gene primers. Sequenced by immunoSEQ multiplex PCR; TCRdb stores in-frame clones only, minus some. V, J and clone size were drawn from that table, and D and trimming were deduced from the DNA. Of approximately 300,000 clones in the sample, about 85% were seen once.

The sequencing sample was made of PBMCs or T cells enriched from blood (not recorded which). The V call is TRBV5-4, the J call TRBJ2-1; 7 bases align to TRBD2. The TCR comes from a woman aged 30 to 39 who had been exposed to COVID-19. In DNA, the CDR3 is TGTGCCAGCAGCGCCGAGGGCGGGAGAGCCTACAATGAGCAGTTCTTC. Encoded protein: CASSAEGGRAYNEQFF. Based on the CDR3 plus reference TRBV5-4 and TRBJ2-1, the full variable domain is ETGVTQSPTHLIKTRGQQVTLRCSSQSGHNTVSWYQQALGQGPQFIFQYYREEENGRGNFPPRFSGLQFPNYSSELNVNALELDDSALYLCASSAEGGRAYNEQFFGPGTRLTVL.